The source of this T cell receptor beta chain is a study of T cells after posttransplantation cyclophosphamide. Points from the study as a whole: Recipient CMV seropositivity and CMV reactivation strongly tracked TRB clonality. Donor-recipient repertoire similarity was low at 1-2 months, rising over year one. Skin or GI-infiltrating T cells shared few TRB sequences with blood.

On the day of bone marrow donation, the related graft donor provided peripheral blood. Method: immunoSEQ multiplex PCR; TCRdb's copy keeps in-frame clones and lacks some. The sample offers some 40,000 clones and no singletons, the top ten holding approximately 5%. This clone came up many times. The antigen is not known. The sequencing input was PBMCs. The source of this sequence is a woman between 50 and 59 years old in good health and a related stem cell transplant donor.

DNA of the CDR3: TGTGCCAGCAGCCGGGGACAGGACGCACCAAACACCATATATTTT. Translation: CASSRGQDAPNTIYF. The chain employs TRBV27 and TRBJ1-3; 8 bases align to TRBD1. V shed 6 bases, J shed 6 bases, and the junction held 10 bases outside the gene matches. The length of the CDR3 is 15 residues. In germline, CDR1 is MNHEY, CDR2 SMNVEV (reference sequence).